This T cell receptor beta chain was recorded in a study of blood T cell repertoires in COVID-19 (dated by TCRdb to 2019 to 2021). With respect to the entire study: Samples covering the acute and convalescent phases of COVID-19 were provided by collaborators in the United States, Italy and Spain. The samples were drawn from two sources: the first 160 participants of the ongoing ImmuneRACE study, and approximately 1,300 subjects contributed by 6 global collaborators. Nearly every sample came with metadata listing a de-identified subject ID, COVID-19 status, age in years and sex. The repertoires were made available in a free public database intended to serve as a resource for research on the immune response to SARS-CoV-2. Where HLA class I and class II types were available, the types were taken from metadata supplied by the sample provider, not from assay-based typing. The prospective study material was composed of cDNA or gDNA derived from T cells, B-cell-depleted T cells, or PBMCs. Subjects who had been exposed to COVID-19, were actively infected with it, or had recovered from it provided the deeply sampled blood TCRbeta repertoires that made up the dataset. The study at large found these results: How much clinical and demographic metadata was included differed by source and by participant, and the metadata was provided uncurated.

The CDR3 measures 11 amino acids from cysteine to phenylalanine. The CDR3 DNA has 33 bases and is translated from base 1. Trimming at the junction amounts to 4 bases on V and 7 bases on J, and the germline ends lie 10 bases apart. CDR1 and CDR2, looked up from the germline V gene, are SQVTM and ANQGSEA. The immunoSEQ Assay, a bias-controlled multiplex PCR, was used to amplify TCRbeta CDR3 regions from genomic DNA. The authors' pipeline ran thus. Nucleated cell counts per sample were estimated from amplification of reference gene primers within the assay. To quantify the absolute abundance of each unique TCRbeta CDR3 rearrangement, sequence reads were collapsed and filtered. For each sample, productive Simpson clonality was calculated as the square root of Simpson's diversity index across productive rearrangements. In its TCRdb copy, this immuneACCESS table keeps in-frame sequences only and misses some clones. Where compared with another copy, unresolved V genes explain less than half of these, and the others have no known cause. V and J calls plus clone size are reproduced from that table; the DNA served to infer D and trimming. Within this sample are around 150,000 clones, with about 85% of them counted one time only. The ten largest clones add up to 1% to 1.2% of the sample.

Turning to this clone: No antigen is known for it. No quality values exist for individual bases; no much larger clone is one base distant.

Collaborating institutions collected whole blood in K2EDTA tubes following their own protocols. For TCRbeta analysis, collaborator samples were shipped as frozen whole blood, as isolated PBMCs, or as DNA extracted from either sample type. Recombination joined TRBV29-1 with TRBJ1-2, with no reliable assignment of the D segment. The specimen sequenced was peripheral blood. This clonotype was sampled from a middle-aged man with acute or convalescent COVID-19. CDR3 region: CSVVAEFGYTF. Read as DNA, the sequence is TGCAGCGTTGTAGCCGAATTTGGCTACACCTTC.